What follows are 20 T cell receptor beta chains derived from one specimen sequenced in a study of OX40 agonist ivuxolimab in advanced cancers. Sequencing used immunoSEQ multiplex PCR; TCRdb keeps in-frame clones, though not all of them. The profile shows 65,000 to 80,000 clones, about nine tenths of them singletons. Source: CD4+ or CD8+ T cells sorted from blood, taken in a trial of the OX40 agonist ivuxolimab. The receptors stem from an adult with an advanced solid tumor such as melanoma, head and neck, liver or kidney cancer.

The gene calls are TRBV7-9 and TRBJ2-1, with a tentative D call TRBD1 (6 bases). Germline-derived CDR1 and CDR2 are SEHNR and FQNEAQ (reference sequence). V was shortened by 6 bases and J by 3 bases, with 18 bases between the two germline ends. The CDR3 runs to 16 residues. Here the CDR3 DNA reads TGTGCCAGCAGGTCTGACCGGGACACGGGCTACAATGAGCAGTTCTTC. Encoded protein: CASRSDRDTGYNEQFF.

The rearrangement uses TRBV10-3 and TRBJ2-5; D remains unclear. The CDR3 totals 12 residues. From germline, CDR1 is ENHRY and CDR2 SYGVKD. V shed 8 bases and J shed 5 bases, with 12 bases lying between them. CDR3: CAIAQNSETQYF. CDR3 in DNA: TGTGCCATCGCCCAGAATTCGGAGACCCAGTACTTC.

The V gene is TRBV2, the J gene TRBJ1-2; D gene uncertain. Per germline, CDR1 SNHLY and CDR2 FYNNEI. V lost 4 bases and J 4 bases, leaving 13 bases between the germline ends. CDR3 size: 14 residues. This CDR3 is CASSGLDRFYGYTF. Written as DNA, the CDR3 is TGTGCCAGCAGTGGACTCGACCGCTTCTATGGCTACACCTTC.

This sequence joins TRBV5-1 and TRBJ1-1, with 8 bases identical to TRBD1. From germline, CDR1 is SGHRS and CDR2 YFSETQ. The length of the CDR3 is 14 residues. V was pared by 0 bases and J by 8 bases, with 6 bases of the junction left unmatched. The CDR3 loop reads CASSLGQGTGEAFF. The CDR3 nucleotides read TGCGCCAGCAGCTTGGGGCAAGGGACAGGAGAAGCTTTCTTT.

V and J are TRBV11-3 and TRBJ2-5; 11 bases align to TRBD1. Germline loops: CDR1 SGHNT, CDR2 YENEEA. This CDR3 is built from 15 residues. Losses at the gene ends were 5 bases for V and 4 bases for J; bases not matched to a gene: 6. CDR3 sequence: CASSRGGTGGETQYF. CDR3 nucleotides: TGTGCCAGCAGCAGAGGCGGGACAGGGGGAGAGACCCAGTACTTC.

This clone was seen only a few times. The junction departs from germline at one end; a sequencing error may be responsible. V is TRBV7-2 and J is TRBJ2-7; 9 bases are a match to TRBD1. CDR3 length equals 14 residues. CDR1 is SGHTA, CDR2 FQGNSA, per germline. CDR3 sequence: CACSPRGQGYEQYF. The CDR3 coding sequence is TGTGCCTGCAGCCCAAGGGGACAGGGCTACGAGCAGTACTTC. The complete variable domain, with remaining parts taken from reference TRBV7-2 and TRBJ2-7, reads GAGVSQSPSNKVTEKGKDVELRCDPISGHTALYWYRQSLGQGLEFLIYFQGNSAPDKSGLPSDRFSAERTGGSVSTLTIQRTQQEDSAVYLCACSPRGQGYEQYFGPGTRLTVT.

V and J are TRBV7-6 and TRBJ2-1; D is possibly TRBD1 (6 bases). The CDR3 sequence is 15 residues long. Germline V gives CDR1 SGHVS, CDR2 FNYEAQ. V lost 5 bases and J 2 bases, leaving 13 bases between the germline ends. The CDR3 DNA follows: TGTGCCAGCAGCAACCAACAGGGCCCCTACAATGAGCAGTTCTTC. This translates into CASSNQQGPYNEQFF.

V and J are TRBV2 and TRBJ1-2; 8 nucleotides agree with TRBD1. J gave up 7 bases and V 4 bases, and 8 bases lay outside the gene matches. CDR1 SNHLY and CDR2 FYNNEI come from the germline V gene. The CDR3 runs to 14 residues. CDR3 nucleotide sequence: TGTGCCAGCAGTGCTGGCAGGGGGCTTTTTGGCTACACCTTC. Its protein product is CASSAGRGLFGYTF.

V and J are TRBV27 and TRBJ1-4; weak D call: TRBD1 (5 bases). The CDR3 has 15 residues. In germline, CDR1 is MNHEY, CDR2 SMNVEV (reference sequence). The ends were cut back, 5 bases at V and 2 bases at J, with 12 bases in the middle. The CDR3 sequence is CASSPLGRTNEKLFF. CDR3 sequence (DNA): TGTGCCAGCAGTCCTCTGGGGCGGACTAATGAAAAACTGTTTTTT. The full variable domain, with the rest looked up from reference TRBV27 and TRBJ1-4, is EAQVTQNPRYLITVTGKKLTVTCSQNMNHEYMSWYRQDPGLGLRQIYYSMNVEVTDKGDVPEGYKVSRKEKRNFPLILESPSPNQTSLYFCASSPLGRTNEKLFFGSGTQLSVL.

This clone was detected only once. The rearrangement joins TRBV19 to TRBJ2-2, with 7 bases aligning to TRBD1. This CDR3 is built from 16 residues. Germline trimming cut 4 bases from V and 2 bases from J; bases unmatched to any gene: 7. CDR1 and CDR2 from the germline V gene are LNHDA and SQIVND (reference sequence). For the CDR3, the DNA is TGTGCCAGTAGTACCCCCGGGACAGTCAACACCGGGGAGCTGTTTTTT. Residues: CASSTPGTVNTGELFF.

This chain links TRBV11-3 with TRBJ2-3, with 9 bases lining up with TRBD2. CDR1 is SGHNT, CDR2 YENEEA, per germline. The CDR3 covers 16 residues. J lost 0 bases, V lost 5 bases, and 6 bases had no gene match. The CDR3 spells CASSGSTSGSTDTQYF. CDR3 DNA sequence: TGTGCCAGCAGCGGAAGTACTAGCGGGAGCACAGATACGCAGTATTTT.

J is TRBJ1-3 and V is TRBV28; D is uncertain. CDR3 length equals 13 residues. The germline gives CDR1 MDHEN, CDR2 SYDVKM. Trimming pared 7 bases from V and 3 bases from J, leaving 10 bases between. The CDR3 DNA reads TGTGCCAGCACGTTGCGCGGTGGAAACACCATATATTTT. Its translation is CASTLRGGNTIYF.

V and J are TRBV6-1 and TRBJ1-4; D not certain. This CDR3 has 15 residues. Germline V gene lookup returns CDR1 MNHNS and CDR2 SASEGT. Trimming left V 1 base short and J 0 bases short, with 6 bases between. CDR3 in amino acids: CASSEEGATNEKLFF. The CDR3 nucleotides read TGTGCCAGCAGTGAAGAAGGTGCAACTAATGAAAAACTGTTTTTT.

The chain uses TRBV28 and TRBJ1-5, with D possibly being TRBD1 (5 bases). Germline-derived CDR1 and CDR2 are MDHEN and SYDVKM. The germline V and J ends were trimmed by 10 bases and 0 bases, with 16 bases remaining between them. The CDR3 runs 15 residues. DNA for the CDR3: TGTGCCACCCAAATGGGGCTCCGTAGCAATCAGCCCCAGCATTTT. This codes for CATQMGLRSNQPQHF.

The CDR3 loop reads CASSQSSGLAGSSSYNEQFF. Written as DNA, the CDR3 is TGTGCCAGTAGTCAGTCCTCCGGACTAGCGGGATCCAGCTCCTACAATGAGCAGTTCTTC. This sequence joins TRBV19 and TRBJ2-1; TRBD2 aligns across 12 bases. In germline, CDR1 is LNHDA, CDR2 SQIVND (reference sequence). CDR3 length: 20 residues. V lost 5 bases and J lost 0; bases outside the gene matches: 14.

J is TRBJ2-7 and V is TRBV5-4; TRBD2 matches 7 bases. V shed 0 bases, J shed 5 bases, and the junction held 5 bases outside the gene matches. This CDR3 region has 14 residues. From germline, CDR1 is SGHNT and CDR2 YYREEE (reference sequence). The CDR3 bases are TGTGCCAGCAGCTTGGGGCGGGAGAGGAACGAGCAGTACTTC. Amino acids: CASSLGRERNEQYF.

V is TRBV29-1 and J is TRBJ1-2; D uncertain. Trimming took 1 base from V and 4 from J, leaving 4 bases between them. Germline V gives CDR1 SQVTM, CDR2 ANQGSEA. The CDR3 is made up of 11 amino acids. CDR3 residues: CSVEGAYGYTF. CDR3 DNA sequence: TGCAGCGTTGAAGGGGCCTATGGCTACACCTTC.

This chain links TRBV5-1 with TRBJ2-6; 8 nucleotides agree with TRBD1. The CDR3 runs to 16 residues. Germline assignment: CDR1 SGHRS and CDR2 YFSETQ. With V trimmed by 3 bases and J by 4 bases, 6 bases remained unmatched. CDR3 residues: CASSSQGAQGANVLTF. CDR3 sequence (DNA): TGCGCCAGCAGCTCCCAGGGGGCGCAAGGGGCCAACGTCCTGACTTTC. Full variable domain (rest looked up from reference TRBV5-1 and TRBJ2-6): KAGVTQTPRYLIKTRGQQVTLSCSPISGHRSVSWYQQTPGQGLQFLFEYFSETQRNKGNFPGRFSGRQFSNSRSEMNVSTLELGDSALYLCASSSQGAQGANVLTFGAGSRLTVL.

This clone was counted only a few times. The rearrangement joins TRBV19 to TRBJ2-1; D is perhaps TRBD2 (7 bases). Trimming shortened V by 4 bases and J by 1 base, and 14 bases separated the two germline ends. The germline V gene has CDR1 LNHDA and CDR2 SQIVND (reference sequence). This CDR3 is 16 amino acids long. The CDR3 DNA sequence: TGTGCCAGTAGTAAAGGGGGGGTATGGTCCTACAATGAGCAGTTCTTC. Translated, it gives CASSKGGVWSYNEQFF.

J is TRBJ2-1 and V is TRBV29-1; D possibly matches TRBD1 or TRBD2 (5 bases each). Per germline, CDR1 SQVTM and CDR2 ANQGSEA. This CDR3 comprises 17 residues. V was cut by 6 bases and J by 0 bases, with 21 bases left in between. The CDR3 DNA is TGCAGCGTAGAGGGGTGGCAGGCCCAGAGCTCCTACAATGAGCAGTTCTTC. This gives the protein CSVEGWQAQSSYNEQFF.